The rows below give T cell receptor beta chains drawn from one sample of a study of spatial heterogeneity in lung cancer. TCRdb reanalysed the 5' RACE reads using MiXCR and keeps one entry per CDR3 protein. The table records around 40,000 distinct CDR3 sequences, approximately 5.2% of them present only once. The sequencing used PBMCs, collected at surgery. All receptors come from a female donor with early-stage non-small cell lung cancer. Each CDR3 is given without its conserved first and last residue. A row's size may be missing; if present it is once, few, many or a size class.

j_gene,abundance,v_gene,CDR3aa
TRBJ2-4,many,TRBV5-5,ASSLVTGTKNIQY
TRBJ2-1,many,TRBV18,ASSPWSGEQF
TRBJ2-1,few,TRBV7-3,ASSAGGSPYYNEQF
TRBJ2-3,few,TRBV11-3,ASSSGTGSVDTQY
TRBJ2-5,many,TRBV29-1,SVGPSGGTTTQY
TRBJ2-5,many,TRBV2,ASTRQGPLQETQY
TRBJ2-3,many,TRBV3-1,ASSQEGRLAGVMDTQY
TRBJ1-1,few,TRBV18,ASSPWEGNTEAF
TRBJ2-7,few,TRBV2,ASSELAVSSYEQY
TRBJ2-2,few,TRBV5-4,ASSFPGKDGELF
TRBJ2-1,-,TRBV11-2,ASRLVPTFLSYNEQF
TRBJ2-7,many,TRBV2,ASPMGGRNYEQY
TRBJ2-6,many,TRBV7-2,ASSPGFAGANVLT
TRBJ2-5,many,TRBV29-1,SVGAAGQETQY
TRBJ2-1,-,TRBV6-2/TRBV6-3,ASTVQGAVNEQF
TRBJ2-7,many,TRBV6-1,ASSDQLQGYEQY
TRBJ1-4,few,TRBV20-1,SASDRGGDEKLF
TRBJ1-1,-,TRBV6-6,ASSLVEAF
TRBJ1-2,many,TRBV6-5,ASSRQRQRDYYGYT
TRBJ2-3,many,TRBV29-1,SLTGTAGSDTQY
TRBJ2-7,-,TRBV6-2/TRBV6-3,ASSYPTDRGHSYEQY
TRBJ2-5,many,TRBV19,ASKQGGYQETQY
TRBJ1-5,many,TRBV28,ASSLLGGQPQH
TRBJ2-1,many,TRBV28,ASSSAGDSYNEQF
TRBJ2-3,many,TRBV9,ASSADLDTQY
TRBJ1-2,-,TRBV2,ASSEGQPYGYT
TRBJ2-3,-,TRBV4-1,ASSQTGAPTDTQY
TRBJ2-2,-,TRBV5-4,ASSLAVTGQNTRELF
TRBJ1-1,many,TRBV6-5,ASSYAGGTGEAF
TRBJ1-5,many,TRBV19,ASSIVAGTGWGQPQH
TRBJ2-5,few,TRBV28,ASSKSGGLETQY
TRBJ2-5,many,TRBV28,ASSPSPGEETQY
TRBJ1-2,few,TRBV3-1,ASSQVQAGYGYT
TRBJ1-4,-,TRBV9,ASSVEGGGGEKLF
TRBJ2-7,many,TRBV6-5,ASSLTGDEQY
TRBJ2-3,many,TRBV7-2,ASSRQAGGLMNTQY
TRBJ1-1,many,TRBV10-3,AISWQGRVNTEAF
TRBJ2-1,-,TRBV28,ASRTRQEITHDNEQF
TRBJ2-7,few,TRBV19,ASKTGVESSYEQY
TRBJ2-2,many,TRBV5-1,ASSGRGLDGELF
TRBJ2-5,many,TRBV3-1,ASTRGETQY
TRBJ1-2,few,TRBV19,ASSLTQELGYT
TRBJ1-4,many,TRBV20-1,SIGTSDEKLF
TRBJ1-3,many,TRBV7-8,ASSPPRRTGNTIY
TRBJ1-5,-,TRBV5-1,ASSLGALEGQPQH